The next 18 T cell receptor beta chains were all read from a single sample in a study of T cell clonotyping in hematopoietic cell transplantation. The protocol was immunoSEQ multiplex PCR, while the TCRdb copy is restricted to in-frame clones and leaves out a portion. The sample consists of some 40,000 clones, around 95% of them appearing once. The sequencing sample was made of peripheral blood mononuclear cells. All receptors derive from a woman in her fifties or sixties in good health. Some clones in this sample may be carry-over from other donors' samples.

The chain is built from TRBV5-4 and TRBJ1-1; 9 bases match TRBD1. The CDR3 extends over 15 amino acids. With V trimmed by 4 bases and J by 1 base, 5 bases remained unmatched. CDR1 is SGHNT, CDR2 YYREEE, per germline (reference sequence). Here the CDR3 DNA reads TGTGCCAGCAGCCTGACAGGGGGAGGGAACACTGAAGCTTTCTTT. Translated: CASSLTGGGNTEAFF.

The CDR3 DNA reads as TGTGCCAGCAGTTACACCCACGGGCGCACAGATACGCAGTATTTT. Its translation: CASSYTHGRTDTQYF. The rearrangement uses TRBV6-5 and TRBJ2-3, with D unclear. Germline assignment: CDR1 MNHEY and CDR2 SVGAGI. V gave up 2 bases and J gave up 1 base, with 10 bases separating them. The CDR3 is made up of 15 amino acids.

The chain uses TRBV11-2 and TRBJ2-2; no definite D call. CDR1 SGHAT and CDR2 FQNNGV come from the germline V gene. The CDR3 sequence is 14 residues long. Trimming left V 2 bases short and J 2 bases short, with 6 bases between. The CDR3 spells CASSLQKNTGELFF. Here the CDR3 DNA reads TGTGCCAGCAGCTTACAGAAAAACACCGGGGAGCTGTTTTTT. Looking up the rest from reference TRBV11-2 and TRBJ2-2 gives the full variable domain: EAGVAQSPRYKIIEKRQSVAFWCNPISGHATLYWYQQILGQGPKLLIQFQNNGVVDDSQLPKDRFSAERLKGVDSTLKIQPAKLEDSAVYLCASSLQKNTGELFFGEGSRLTVL.

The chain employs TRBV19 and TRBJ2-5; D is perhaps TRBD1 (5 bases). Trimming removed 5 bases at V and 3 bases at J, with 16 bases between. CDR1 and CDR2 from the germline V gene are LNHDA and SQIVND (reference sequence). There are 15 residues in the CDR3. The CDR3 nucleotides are TGTGCCAGTAGTGGAACCGCCGACAGCGAAGAGACCCAGTACTTC. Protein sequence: CASSGTADSEETQYF.

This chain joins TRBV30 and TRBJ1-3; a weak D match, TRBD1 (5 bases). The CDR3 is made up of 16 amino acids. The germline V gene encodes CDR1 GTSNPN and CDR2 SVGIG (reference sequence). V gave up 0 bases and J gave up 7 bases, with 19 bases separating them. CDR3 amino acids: CAWSVAGPRGSNTIYF. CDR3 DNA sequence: TGTGCCTGGAGTGTCGCGGGTCCTCGGGGGAGCAACACCATATATTTT. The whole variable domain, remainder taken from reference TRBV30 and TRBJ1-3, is SQTIHQWPATLVQPVGSPLSLECTVEGTSNPNLYWYRQAAGRGLQLLFYSVGIGQISSEVPQNLSASRPQDRQFILSSKKLLLSDSGFYLCAWSVAGPRGSNTIYFGEGSWLTVV.

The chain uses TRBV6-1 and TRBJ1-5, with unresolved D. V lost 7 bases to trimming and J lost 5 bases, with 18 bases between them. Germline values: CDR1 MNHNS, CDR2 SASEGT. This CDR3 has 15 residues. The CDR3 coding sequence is TGTGCCAGCACCGGGGAAGGGTTTGGGCATCAGCCCCAGCATTTT. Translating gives CASTGEGFGHQPQHF.

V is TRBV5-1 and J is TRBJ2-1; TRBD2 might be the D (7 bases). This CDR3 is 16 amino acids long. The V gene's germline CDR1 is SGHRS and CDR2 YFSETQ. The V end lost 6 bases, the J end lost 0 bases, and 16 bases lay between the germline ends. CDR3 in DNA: TGCGCCAGCACCTCTGGGGGGGCACACTCCTACAATGAGCAGTTCTTC. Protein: CASTSGGAHSYNEQFF. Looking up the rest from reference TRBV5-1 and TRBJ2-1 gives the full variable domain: KAGVTQTPRYLIKTRGQQVTLSCSPISGHRSVSWYQQTPGQGLQFLFEYFSETQRNKGNFPGRFSGRQFSNSRSEMNVSTLELGDSALYLCASTSGGAHSYNEQFFGPGTRLTVL.

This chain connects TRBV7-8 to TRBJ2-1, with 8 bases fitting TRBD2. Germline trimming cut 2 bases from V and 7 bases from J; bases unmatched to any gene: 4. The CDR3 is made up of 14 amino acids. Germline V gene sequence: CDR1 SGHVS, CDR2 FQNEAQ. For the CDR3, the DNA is TGTGCCAGCAGCTTAAGTAGCGGGGATAATGAGCAGTTCTTC. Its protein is CASSLSSGDNEQFF.

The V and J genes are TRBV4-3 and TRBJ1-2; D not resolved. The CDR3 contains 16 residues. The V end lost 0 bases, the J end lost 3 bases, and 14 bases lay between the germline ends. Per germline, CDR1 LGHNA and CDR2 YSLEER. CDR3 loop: CASSQDTGSEDYGYTF. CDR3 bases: TGCGCCAGCAGCCAAGACACCGGGTCAGAAGACTATGGCTACACCTTC.

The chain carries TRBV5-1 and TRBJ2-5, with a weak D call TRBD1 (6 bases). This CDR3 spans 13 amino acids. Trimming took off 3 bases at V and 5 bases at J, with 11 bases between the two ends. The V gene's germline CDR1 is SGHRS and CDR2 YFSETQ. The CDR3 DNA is TGCGCCAGCAGCTACAGGGTTGTCGAGACCCAGTACTTC. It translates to CASSYRVVETQYF. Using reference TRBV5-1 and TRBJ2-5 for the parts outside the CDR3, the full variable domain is KAGVTQTPRYLIKTRGQQVTLSCSPISGHRSVSWYQQTPGQGLQFLFEYFSETQRNKGNFPGRFSGRQFSNSRSEMNVSTLELGDSALYLCASSYRVVETQYFGPGTRLLVL.

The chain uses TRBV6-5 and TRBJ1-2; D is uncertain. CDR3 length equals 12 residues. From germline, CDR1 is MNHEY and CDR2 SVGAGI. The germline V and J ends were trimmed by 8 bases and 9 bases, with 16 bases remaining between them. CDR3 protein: CASRRLDGRYTF. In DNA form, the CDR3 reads TGTGCCAGCCGCAGGTTAGATGGGCGCTACACCTTC.

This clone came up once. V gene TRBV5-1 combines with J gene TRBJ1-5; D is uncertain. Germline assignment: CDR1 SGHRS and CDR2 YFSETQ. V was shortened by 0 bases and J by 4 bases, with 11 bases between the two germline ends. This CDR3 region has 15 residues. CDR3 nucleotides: TGCGCCAGCAGCTTGGACGGGTTGGGTAATCAGCCCCAGCATTTT. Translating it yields CASSLDGLGNQPQHF.

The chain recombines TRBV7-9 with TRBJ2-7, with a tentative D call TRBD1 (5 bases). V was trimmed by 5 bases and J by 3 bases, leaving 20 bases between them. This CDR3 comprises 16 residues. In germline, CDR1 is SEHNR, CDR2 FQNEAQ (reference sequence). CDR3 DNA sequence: TGTGCCAGCAGCCCACCAAGTCAGGGCCTACTCTACGAGCAGTACTTC. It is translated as CASSPPSQGLLYEQYF.

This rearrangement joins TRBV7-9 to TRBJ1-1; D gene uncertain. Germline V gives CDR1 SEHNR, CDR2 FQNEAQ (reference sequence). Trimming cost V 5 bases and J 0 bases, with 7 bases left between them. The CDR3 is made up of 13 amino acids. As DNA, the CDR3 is TGTGCCAGCAGCCAAAAGCTGAACACTGAAGCTTTCTTT. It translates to CASSQKLNTEAFF.

The DNA for the CDR3 is TGTGCCAGCAGCGCTTCCTATACGCAGTATTTT. As protein: CASSASYTQYF. The chain employs TRBV9 and TRBJ2-3, with no clear D. CDR3 length equals 11 residues. V was shortened by 3 bases and J by 7 bases, with 6 bases between the two germline ends. Germline V CDR1 and CDR2: SGDLS, YYNGEE.

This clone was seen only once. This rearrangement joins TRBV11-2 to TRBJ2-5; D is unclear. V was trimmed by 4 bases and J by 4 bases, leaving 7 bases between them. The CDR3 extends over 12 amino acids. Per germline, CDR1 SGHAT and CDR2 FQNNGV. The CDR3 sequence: CASSSGVETQYF. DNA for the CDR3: TGTGCCAGCAGCTCGGGCGTAGAGACCCAGTACTTC.

The CDR3 loop reads CASSLTTRTGELFF. In DNA, the CDR3 is TGTGCCAGCAGCCTTACGACGCGGACCGGGGAGCTGTTTTTT. This sequence joins TRBV5-4 and TRBJ2-2, with D uncertain. V was cut by 4 bases and J by 5 bases, with 12 bases left in between. In germline, CDR1 is SGHNT, CDR2 YYREEE (reference sequence). The CDR3 contains 14 residues.

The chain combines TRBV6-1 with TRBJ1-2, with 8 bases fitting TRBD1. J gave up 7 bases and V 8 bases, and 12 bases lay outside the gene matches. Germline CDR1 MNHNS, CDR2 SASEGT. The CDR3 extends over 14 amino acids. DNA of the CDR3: TGTGCCAGCCGCGGCAGGGGGCAGGTGGGTGGCTACACCTTC. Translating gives CASRGRGQVGGYTF.